A selection of T cell receptor beta chains follows, all from one sample in a study of beta chain features in type 1 diabetes. TCRdb's table, derived via immunoSEQ multiplex PCR, lists solely in-frame clones and lacks some. The data contain 150,000 or so clones, just over 9% of them singletons. Specimen: central memory CD4+ T cells from blood. The origin of the receptors is a man younger than 35 in good health. Both conserved end residues are part of each CDR3. Fields, in order: CDR3 length, D gene, V gene, clone size, J gene, CDR3 DNA, CDR3 protein. A D gene is named only where the DNA matches it firmly. Clone size appears in some rows only: once, few, many, or a class for an expanded clone.

len: 14
d_gene: -
v_gene: TRBV5-1
abundance: -
j_gene: TRBJ1-2
CDR3nt: TGCGCCAGCAGCTTGGACCCAGAAGACTATGGCTACACCTTC
CDR3aa: CASSLDPEDYGYTF

len: 15
d_gene: TRBD2
v_gene: TRBV4-1
abundance: few
j_gene: TRBJ2-1
CDR3nt: TGCGCCAGCAGTTTTAGCGGGGGGGCTATAGGTGAGCAGTTCTTC
CDR3aa: CASSFSGGAIGEQFF

len: 13
d_gene: TRBD1
v_gene: TRBV2
abundance: -
j_gene: TRBJ1-6
CDR3nt: TGTGCCCTTACAGGGGGCGGGAGGTCACCCCTCCACTTT
CDR3aa: CALTGGGRSPLHF

len: 15
d_gene: -
v_gene: TRBV7-8
abundance: -
j_gene: TRBJ1-3
CDR3nt: TGTGCCAGCAGCCCCGTGGCGGCACGGGGAAACACCATATATTTT
CDR3aa: CASSPVAARGNTIYF

len: 13
d_gene: -
v_gene: TRBV6-5
abundance: -
j_gene: TRBJ2-4
CDR3nt: TGTGCCAGCAATCCCGCCGAGGGAAACATTCAGTACTTC
CDR3aa: CASNPAEGNIQYF

len: 14
d_gene: -
v_gene: TRBV7-8
abundance: -
j_gene: TRBJ1-2
CDR3nt: TGTGCCAGCAGCTTGGTCAGGGAGGTCTATGGCTACACCTTC
CDR3aa: CASSLVREVYGYTF

len: 14
d_gene: TRBD1
v_gene: TRBV10-3
abundance: few
j_gene: TRBJ1-2
CDR3nt: TGTGCCATCACCGAGACAGGGAAAAACTATGGCTACACCTTC
CDR3aa: CAITETGKNYGYTF

len: 16
d_gene: -
v_gene: TRBV7-2
abundance: few
j_gene: TRBJ2-5
CDR3nt: TGTGCCAGCAGCCGCGCGCCAACTAGCATCGGGGAGACCCAGTACTTC
CDR3aa: CASSRAPTSIGETQYF

len: 16
d_gene: TRBD2
v_gene: TRBV4-3
abundance: -
j_gene: TRBJ2-3
CDR3nt: TGCGCCAGCAGCCAACGGTCTAGCGGGGGGACGGATACGCAGTATTTT
CDR3aa: CASSQRSSGGTDTQYF

len: 14
d_gene: TRBD2
v_gene: TRBV10-3
abundance: -
j_gene: TRBJ2-1
CDR3nt: TGTGCCATCAGTCCACTAGCGGGATACAATGAGCAGTTCTTC
CDR3aa: CAISPLAGYNEQFF

len: 13
d_gene: TRBD1
v_gene: TRBV2
abundance: -
j_gene: TRBJ2-5
CDR3nt: TGTGCCAGCAACCGGGACAGAGAAGAGACCCAGTACTTC
CDR3aa: CASNRDREETQYF

len: 16
d_gene: -
v_gene: TRBV7-6
abundance: once
j_gene: TRBJ2-5
CDR3nt: TGTGCCAGCAGCCCTCGATCTGGGGGGGCCGGGGAGACCCAGTACTTC
CDR3aa: CASSPRSGGAGETQYF

len: 15
d_gene: TRBD1
v_gene: TRBV7-2
abundance: few
j_gene: TRBJ1-1
CDR3nt: TGTGCCAGCAGTTTAGCGACAGGGTTTGGAACTGAAGCTTTCTTT
CDR3aa: CASSLATGFGTEAFF

len: 14
d_gene: -
v_gene: TRBV7-9
abundance: -
j_gene: TRBJ1-4
CDR3nt: TGTGCCAGCAGCTTAAGGGGGAAAGGCGAAAAACTGTTTTTT
CDR3aa: CASSLRGKGEKLFF

len: 16
d_gene: -
v_gene: TRBV7-9
abundance: -
j_gene: TRBJ1-6
CDR3nt: TGTGCCAGCAGCTTCTATAGAGGGGAGGTTAATTCACCCCTCCACTTT
CDR3aa: CASSFYRGEVNSPLHF

len: 15
d_gene: TRBD2
v_gene: TRBV7-6
abundance: -
j_gene: TRBJ2-7
CDR3nt: TGTGCCAGCAGCTTAAGCGGGGGGAACTCCTACGAGCAGTACTTC
CDR3aa: CASSLSGGNSYEQYF

len: 14
d_gene: -
v_gene: TRBV9
abundance: -
j_gene: TRBJ2-7
CDR3nt: TGTGCCAGCAGCCGAACAGGGAGTCACTACGAGCAGTACTTC
CDR3aa: CASSRTGSHYEQYF

len: 11
d_gene: -
v_gene: TRBV30
abundance: few
j_gene: TRBJ2-7
CDR3nt: TGTGCCTGGAGTGTACGGTACGAGCAGTACTTC
CDR3aa: CAWSVRYEQYF

len: 16
d_gene: TRBD2
v_gene: TRBV5-6
abundance: -
j_gene: TRBJ2-2
CDR3nt: TGTGCCAGCAGCCCTGGACTAGCGGGGGGGGCCGGGGAGCTGTTTTTT
CDR3aa: CASSPGLAGGAGELFF

len: 15
d_gene: TRBD1
v_gene: TRBV30
abundance: few
j_gene: TRBJ2-3
CDR3nt: TGTGCCTGGAGTCCCAGGGGGCACTCCACAGATACGCAGTATTTT
CDR3aa: CAWSPRGHSTDTQYF

len: 13
d_gene: -
v_gene: TRBV30
abundance: few
j_gene: TRBJ1-1
CDR3nt: TGTGCCTGGAGTCCCAGGGCGAACACTGAAGCTTTCTTT
CDR3aa: CAWSPRANTEAFF

len: 18
d_gene: -
v_gene: TRBV4-1
abundance: -
j_gene: TRBJ2-1
CDR3nt: TGCGCCAGCAGCCAAGATTCGCCTAGGCGTAGCGGATACAATGAGCAGTTCTTC
CDR3aa: CASSQDSPRRSGYNEQFF

len: 13
d_gene: -
v_gene: TRBV7-6
abundance: -
j_gene: TRBJ1-6
CDR3nt: TGTGCCAGCAGCTTCCAGTGGAATTCACCCCTCCACTTT
CDR3aa: CASSFQWNSPLHF

len: 14
d_gene: -
v_gene: TRBV9
abundance: few
j_gene: TRBJ2-5
CDR3nt: TGTGCCAGCAGCGTAGAGGGAGCATCAGAGACCCAGTACTTC
CDR3aa: CASSVEGASETQYF

len: 16
d_gene: -
v_gene: TRBV30
abundance: -
j_gene: TRBJ1-1
CDR3nt: TGTGCCTGTCCCGGCGGCGGTCTGTTGGGCAGGGGTGAAGCTTTCTTT
CDR3aa: CACPGGGLLGRGEAFF

len: 14
d_gene: TRBD1
v_gene: TRBV28
abundance: -
j_gene: TRBJ1-4
CDR3nt: TGTGCCAGCAGGCCCGGGACAGGCTTCGAAAAACTGTTTTTT
CDR3aa: CASRPGTGFEKLFF

len: 15
d_gene: -
v_gene: TRBV23-1
abundance: many
j_gene: TRBJ2-3
CDR3nt: TGCGCCAGCAGTCAATCGGCTAGCGGCACAGATACGCAGTATTTT
CDR3aa: CASSQSASGTDTQYF

len: 13
d_gene: -
v_gene: TRBV18
abundance: few
j_gene: TRBJ2-2
CDR3nt: TGTGCCAGCTCACCTCAAAACACCGGGGAGCTGTTTTTT
CDR3aa: CASSPQNTGELFF

len: 13
d_gene: TRBD1
v_gene: TRBV7-2
abundance: few
j_gene: TRBJ2-7
CDR3nt: TGTGCCAGCAGCGCGGACAGGGGTTACGAGCAGTACTTC
CDR3aa: CASSADRGYEQYF

len: 13
d_gene: -
v_gene: TRBV29-1
abundance: -
j_gene: TRBJ1-1
CDR3nt: TGCAGCGGCGAAACAACAGGGTCCACTGAAGCTTTCTTT
CDR3aa: CSGETTGSTEAFF

len: 16
d_gene: TRBD2
v_gene: TRBV7-6
abundance: few
j_gene: TRBJ2-1
CDR3nt: TGTGCCAGCAGCTTAAGGGAGGGTAAGATCTACAATGAGCAGTTCTTC
CDR3aa: CASSLREGKIYNEQFF

len: 12
d_gene: -
v_gene: TRBV11-2
abundance: -
j_gene: TRBJ2-2
CDR3nt: TGTGCCAGCAGGCCGGGTGGCGGGGAGCTGTTTTTT
CDR3aa: CASRPGGGELFF

len: 15
d_gene: TRBD2
v_gene: TRBV5-5
abundance: -
j_gene: TRBJ2-7
CDR3nt: TGTGCCAGCAGCCCGACTAGCGGGGTCTCCTACGAGCAGTACTTC
CDR3aa: CASSPTSGVSYEQYF

len: 13
d_gene: -
v_gene: TRBV11-2
abundance: many
j_gene: TRBJ2-7
CDR3nt: TGTGCCAGCAGCTTAGAGGCGGGTGCCGAGCAGTACTTC
CDR3aa: CASSLEAGAEQYF

len: 18
d_gene: TRBD2
v_gene: TRBV7-9
abundance: -
j_gene: TRBJ2-3
CDR3nt: TGTGCCAGCAGCTTTTCTTTCGGGAGGCGGGGCCACAGAGATACGCAGTATTTT
CDR3aa: CASSFSFGRRGHRDTQYF